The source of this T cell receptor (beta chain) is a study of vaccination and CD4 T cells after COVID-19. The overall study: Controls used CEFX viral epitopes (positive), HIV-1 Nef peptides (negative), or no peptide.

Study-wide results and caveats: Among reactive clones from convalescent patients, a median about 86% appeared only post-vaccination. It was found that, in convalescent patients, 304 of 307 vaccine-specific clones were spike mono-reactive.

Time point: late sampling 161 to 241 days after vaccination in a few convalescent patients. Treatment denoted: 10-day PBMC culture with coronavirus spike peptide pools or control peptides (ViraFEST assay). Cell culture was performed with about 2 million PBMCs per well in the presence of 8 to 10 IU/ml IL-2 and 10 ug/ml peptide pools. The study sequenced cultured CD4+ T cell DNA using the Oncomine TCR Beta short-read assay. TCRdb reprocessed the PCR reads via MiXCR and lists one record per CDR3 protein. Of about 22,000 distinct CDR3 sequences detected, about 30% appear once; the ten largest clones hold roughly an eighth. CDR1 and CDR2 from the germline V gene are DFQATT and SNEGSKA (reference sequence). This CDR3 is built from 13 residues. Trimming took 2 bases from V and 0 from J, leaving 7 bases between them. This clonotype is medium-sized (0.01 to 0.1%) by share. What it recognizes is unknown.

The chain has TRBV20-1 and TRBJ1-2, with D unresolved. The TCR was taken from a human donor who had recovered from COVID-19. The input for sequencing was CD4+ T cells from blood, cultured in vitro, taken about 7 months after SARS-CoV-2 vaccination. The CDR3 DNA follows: TGCAGTGCTAGACCCGGGCCTAACTATGGCTACACCTTC. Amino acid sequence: CSARPGPNYGYTF.